The following is a T cell receptor beta chain sequence with its context. Its matching antigen is unknown. Unique molecular identifiers tagged the TCR beta cDNA libraries. TCRdb re-called the PCR reads with MiXCR, one entry per CDR3 protein. The sample contains 350,000 to 500,000 distinct CDR3 sequences, 35% to 45% of which appear only once. This sample is part of a study of post-analysis software for immune sequencing data. Study details: Disease trajectories encompassed relapsing-remitting, secondary progressive and progressive-relapsing multiple sclerosis. Findings of the study overall: Five or six TRBV segments appeared more often in patients than in controls, and TRBV5-6, TRBV5-1 and TRBV20-1 were among these.

The CDR3 has 16 amino acids. V was trimmed by 1 base and J by 0 bases, leaving 13 bases between them. Germline V gene data show CDR1 as MGHRA and CDR2 as YSYEKL. The sample consisted of blood. This chain uses TRBV4-1 with TRBJ2-7; no definite D call. This sequence was found in a girl aged 2 to 9 with multiple sclerosis. The chain's CDR3 is CASSQVFRWGSYEQYF. The CDR3 DNA follows: TGCGCCAGCAGCCAAGTATTCCGTTGGGGCTCCTACGAGCAGTACTTC.